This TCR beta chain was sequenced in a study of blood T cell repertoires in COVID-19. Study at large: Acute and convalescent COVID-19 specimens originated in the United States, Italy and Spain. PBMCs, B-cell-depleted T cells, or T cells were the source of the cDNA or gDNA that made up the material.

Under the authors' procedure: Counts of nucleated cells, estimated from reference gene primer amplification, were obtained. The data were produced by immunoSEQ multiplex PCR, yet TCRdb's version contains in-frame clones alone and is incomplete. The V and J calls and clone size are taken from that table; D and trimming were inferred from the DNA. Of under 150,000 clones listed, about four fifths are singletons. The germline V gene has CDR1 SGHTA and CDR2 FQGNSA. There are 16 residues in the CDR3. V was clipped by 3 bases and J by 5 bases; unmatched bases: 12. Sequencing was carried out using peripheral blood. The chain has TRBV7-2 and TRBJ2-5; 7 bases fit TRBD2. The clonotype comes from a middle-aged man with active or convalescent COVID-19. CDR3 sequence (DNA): TGTGCCAGCAGCTTTTTTGCTAGCGGAATTCCGGAGACCCAGTACTTC. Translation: CASSFFASGIPETQYF.